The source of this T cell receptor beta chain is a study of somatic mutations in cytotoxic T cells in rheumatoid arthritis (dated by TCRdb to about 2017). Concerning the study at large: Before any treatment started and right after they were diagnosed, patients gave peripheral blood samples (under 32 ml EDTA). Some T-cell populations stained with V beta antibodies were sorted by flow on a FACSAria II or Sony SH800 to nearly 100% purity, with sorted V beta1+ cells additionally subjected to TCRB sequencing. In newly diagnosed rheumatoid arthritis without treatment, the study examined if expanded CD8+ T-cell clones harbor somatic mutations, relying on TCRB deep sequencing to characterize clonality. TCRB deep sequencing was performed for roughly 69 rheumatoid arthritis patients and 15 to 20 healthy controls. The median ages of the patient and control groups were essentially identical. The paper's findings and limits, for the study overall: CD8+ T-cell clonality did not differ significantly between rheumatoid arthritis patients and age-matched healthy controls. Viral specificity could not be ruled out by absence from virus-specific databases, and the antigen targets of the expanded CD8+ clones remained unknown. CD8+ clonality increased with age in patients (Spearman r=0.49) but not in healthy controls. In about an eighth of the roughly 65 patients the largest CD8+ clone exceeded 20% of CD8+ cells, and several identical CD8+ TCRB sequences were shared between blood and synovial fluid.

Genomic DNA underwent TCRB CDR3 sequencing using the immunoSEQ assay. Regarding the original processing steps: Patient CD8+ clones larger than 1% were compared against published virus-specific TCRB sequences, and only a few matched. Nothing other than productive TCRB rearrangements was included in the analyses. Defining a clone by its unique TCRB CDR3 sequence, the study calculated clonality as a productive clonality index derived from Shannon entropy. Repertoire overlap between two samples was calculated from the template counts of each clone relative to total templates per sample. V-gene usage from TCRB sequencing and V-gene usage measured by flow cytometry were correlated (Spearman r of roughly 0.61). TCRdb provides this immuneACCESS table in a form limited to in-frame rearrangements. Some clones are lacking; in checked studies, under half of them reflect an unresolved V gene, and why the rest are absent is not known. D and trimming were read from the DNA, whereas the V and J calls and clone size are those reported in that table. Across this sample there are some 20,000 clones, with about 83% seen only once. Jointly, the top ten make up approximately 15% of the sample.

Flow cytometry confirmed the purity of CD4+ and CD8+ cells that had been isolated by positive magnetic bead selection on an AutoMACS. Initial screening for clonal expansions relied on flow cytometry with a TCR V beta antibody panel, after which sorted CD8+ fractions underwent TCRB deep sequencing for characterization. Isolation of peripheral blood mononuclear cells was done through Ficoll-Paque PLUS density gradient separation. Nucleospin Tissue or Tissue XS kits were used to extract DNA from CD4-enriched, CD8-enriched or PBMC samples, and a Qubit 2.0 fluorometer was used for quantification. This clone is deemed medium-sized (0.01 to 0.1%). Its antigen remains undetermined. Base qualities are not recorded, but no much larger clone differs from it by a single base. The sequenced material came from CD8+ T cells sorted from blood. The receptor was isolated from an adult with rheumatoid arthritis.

The sequenced DNA: TGTGCCAGCAGCTTCGACCTTGGGTCACCCCTCCACTTT. This yields the protein CASSFDLGSPLHF. This sequence uses TRBV5-5 and TRBJ1-6, with no confidently assigned D gene. Including the terminal cysteine and phenylalanine, the CDR3 comprises 13 residues. Here the CDR3 DNA is all that survives: 39 bases in frame from base 1. Taken from the germline V gene (reference sequence), the CDR1 and CDR2 loops are SGHKS and YYEKEE. The junction carries 10 bases between V and J, which are trimmed by 2 bases and 10 bases respectively.